The TCR beta chain described here comes from a study of control samples from healthy donors and cancer patients. Trimming took off 0 bases at V and 3 bases at J, with 9 bases between the two ends. In germline, CDR1 is KGHSH, CDR2 LQKENI. The CDR3 is made up of 15 amino acids. Repertoires were generated with immunoSEQ multiplex PCR, while TCRdb's copy carries only in-frame clones and drops some. This table holds under 300,000 clones, 82% found once. This sequence originates from a woman between 55 and 75 years old with lung cancer. The genes are TRBV18 and TRBJ1-3; no definite D call. The sample taken for sequencing was PBMCs. CDR3 amino acids: CASSPPGRVGNTIYF. The CDR3 coding sequence is TGTGCCAGCTCACCACCTGGGAGGGTTGGAAACACCATATATTTT.